One and the same sample provided the 19 T cell receptor beta chains below, sequenced in a study of a mutant IDH1 vaccine in newly diagnosed glioma. Profiled with immunoSEQ multiplex PCR; TCRdb holds only in-frame clones, not every one. The sample includes 50,000 to 65,000 clones, more than 60% seen only once; the top ten take 1.5% to 2%. Time point defined: baseline, week 1 (first vaccination visit). Treatment in this sample: pre-vaccination baseline after standard-of-care therapy. The source material was PBMCs, sampled from a glioma patient treated with radiotherapy, temozolomide or both. The receptors were gathered from a woman aged 35 to 49 with glioma.

In nucleotides, the CDR3 is TGCGCCAGCAGCTTGAAGACAGGGCCCTCGGTCGGAGCTGGAAACACCATATATTTT. It yields the protein CASSLKTGPSVGAGNTIYF. The chain links TRBV5-1 to TRBJ1-3; 7 bases line up with TRBD1. J was trimmed by 2 bases and V by 1 base; bases with no gene match: 15. The CDR3 loop spans 19 amino acids. CDR1 and CDR2 from the germline V gene are SGHRS and YFSETQ.

The chain combines TRBV2 with TRBJ2-2; D might be TRBD1 or TRBD2, each matching 5 bases. Germline values: CDR1 SNHLY, CDR2 FYNNEI. The V and J ends lost 7 bases and 2 bases respectively, with 17 bases between them. CDR3 length: 16 amino acids. This chain's CDR3 is CASTPVGTLNTGELFF. As DNA, the CDR3 is TGTGCCAGCACCCCCGTCGGGACGCTAAACACCGGGGAGCTGTTTTTT.

The chain has TRBV4-3 and TRBJ2-5; TRBD1 agrees at 7 bases. V lost 0 bases to trimming and J lost 9 bases; unmatched junction nucleotides: 10. Germline V gene lookup returns CDR1 LGHNA and CDR2 YSLEER. The CDR3 extends over 15 amino acids. The CDR3 is CASSQEIQGTGAQYF. The CDR3 DNA sequence: TGCGCCAGCAGCCAAGAAATACAGGGCACAGGGGCCCAGTACTTC.

This rearrangement joins TRBV30 to TRBJ2-7, with a tentative D call TRBD2 (6 bases). The germline V gene has CDR1 GTSNPN and CDR2 SVGIG (reference sequence). The CDR3 spans 11 residues. V lost 5 bases and J lost 3, with 8 bases in between. The CDR3 coding sequence is TGTGCCTGGCTGACTAGCTACGAGCAGTACTTC. This gives the protein CAWLTSYEQYF. Complete variable domain (other parts from reference TRBV30 and TRBJ2-7): SQTIHQWPATLVQPVGSPLSLECTVEGTSNPNLYWYRQAAGRGLQLLFYSVGIGQISSEVPQNLSASRPQDRQFILSSKKLLLSDSGFYLCAWLTSYEQYFGPGTRLTVT.

The chain uses TRBV30 and TRBJ1-4; no clear D. The CDR3 totals 14 residues. Trimming left V 2 bases short and J 5 bases short, with 12 bases between. The germline gives CDR1 GTSNPN, CDR2 SVGIG (reference sequence). CDR3 sequence (DNA): TGTGCCTGGAGTCGGACGGGATTAAATGAAAAACTGTTTTTT. Encoded protein: CAWSRTGLNEKLFF.

This chain uses TRBV6-6 with TRBJ1-5; D is undetermined. Germline lookup yields CDR1 MNHNY and CDR2 SVGAGI (reference sequence). The CDR3 consists of 15 residues. V lost 7 bases, J lost 6 bases, and 19 bases lay in between. CDR3 nucleotide sequence: TGTGCCAGCAAACCCTTTGGACGGGAAACTCAGCCCCAGCATTTT. Protein product: CASKPFGRETQPQHF.

This chain links TRBV7-2 with TRBJ2-7, with 13 bases fitting TRBD2. Per the germline V gene, CDR1 is SGHTA and CDR2 is FQGNSA. Unmatched junction bases numbered 3, after V lost 2 bases and J lost 2 bases. The length of the CDR3 is 16 residues. The CDR3: CASSLTSGGATYEQYF. The DNA of the CDR3 is TGTGCCAGCAGCTTAACTAGCGGGGGGGCCACCTACGAGCAGTACTTC.

This clone was recorded only once. The V call is TRBV5-1, the J call TRBJ1-4, with unresolved D. Germline V lookup: CDR1 SGHRS, CDR2 YFSETQ. The CDR3 covers 15 residues. V lost 2 bases and J lost 6, with 14 bases in between. CDR3 loop: CASSFQGFRDEKLFF. In nucleotides, the CDR3 is TGCGCCAGCAGCTTTCAAGGTTTTAGGGATGAAAAACTGTTTTTT.

This clone is judged medium-sized. The chain combines TRBV5-1 with TRBJ2-5, with 8 positions matching TRBD2. In germline, CDR1 is SGHRS, CDR2 YFSETQ. V lost 2 bases, J lost 4 bases, and 1 base stayed unmatched. This CDR3 comprises 13 residues. The CDR3, as DNA: TGCGCCAGCAGCTTACGGGGGGGAGAGACCCAGTACTTC. As protein: CASSLRGGETQYF.

This clone occurred a few times. The chain joins TRBV6-6 to TRBJ1-1; D is unclear. V was trimmed by 7 bases and J by 0 bases, leaving 15 bases between them. There are 15 residues in the CDR3. The germline V gene has CDR1 MNHNY and CDR2 SVGAGI (reference sequence). The CDR3 here is CASKGQINMNTEAFF. CDR3 in DNA: TGTGCCAGCAAGGGCCAGATAAACATGAACACTGAAGCTTTCTTT.

This clone was counted once. The chain carries TRBV27 and TRBJ1-2; 9 positions match TRBD1. The CDR3 extends over 13 amino acids. With V trimmed by 6 bases and J by 6 bases, 5 bases remained unmatched. Germline values: CDR1 MNHEY, CDR2 SMNVEV (reference sequence). The CDR3 DNA is TGTGCCAGCAGCCTACAGGGGGCGGATGGCTACACCTTC. This gives the protein CASSLQGADGYTF.

The chain employs TRBV30 and TRBJ1-2; D gene unclear. Germline CDR1 and CDR2: GTSNPN and SVGIG (reference sequence). Trimming took off 0 bases at V and 8 bases at J, with 13 bases between the two ends. CDR3 length equals 13 residues. CDR3 nucleotides: TGTGCCTGGAGTGTACTCACAGTCTGGGGCTACACCTTC. Its protein product is CAWSVLTVWGYTF.

This clone appeared a single time. The rearrangement uses TRBV4-3 and TRBJ2-6; D gene uncertain. The CDR3 is 16 residues long. Trimming removed 5 bases from V and 0 bases from J, with 11 bases in between. Germline values: CDR1 LGHNA, CDR2 YSLEER. CDR3 amino acids: CASSKDDFSGANVLTF. CDR3 in DNA: TGCGCCAGCAGCAAGGATGACTTCTCTGGGGCCAACGTCCTGACTTTC.

The genes are TRBV9 and TRBJ1-5, with unresolved D. The CDR3 spans 15 residues. Germline-derived CDR1 and CDR2 are SGDLS and YYNGEE. V was pared by 4 bases and J by 7 bases, with 18 bases between. CDR3 amino acids: CASSPGGGLGQPQHF. CDR3 bases: TGTGCCAGCAGCCCGGGAGGAGGGCTCGGACAGCCCCAGCATTTT.

The chain joins TRBV2 to TRBJ2-3, with 7 bases matching TRBD2. From germline, CDR1 is SNHLY and CDR2 FYNNEI. The CDR3 loop spans 17 amino acids. The V and J ends lost 7 bases and 0 bases, in that order; junction bases with no gene match: 13. The CDR3 loop reads CASKLRGGTSSTDTQYF. CDR3 coding DNA: TGTGCCAGCAAGCTGCGCGGGGGTACCTCTAGCACAGATACGCAGTATTTT.

V and J are TRBV30 and TRBJ2-7; D possibly matches TRBD1 or TRBD2 (5 bases each). Per the germline V gene, CDR1 is GTSNPN and CDR2 is SVGIG (reference sequence). The CDR3 length is 12 residues. Trimming took 0 bases from V and 3 from J, leaving 6 bases between them. CDR3 nucleotides: TGTGCCTGGAGTGTTGGGGGCTACGAGCAGTACTTC. Amino acid sequence: CAWSVGGYEQYF. The complete variable domain, with remaining parts taken from reference TRBV30 and TRBJ2-7, reads SQTIHQWPATLVQPVGSPLSLECTVEGTSNPNLYWYRQAAGRGLQLLFYSVGIGQISSEVPQNLSASRPQDRQFILSSKKLLLSDSGFYLCAWSVGGYEQYFGPGTRLTVT.

The genes are TRBV29-1 and TRBJ1-2, with a possible D match to TRBD1 (5 bases). CDR1 is SQVTM and CDR2 is ANQGSEA in the germline V gene. The CDR3 extends over 13 amino acids. The germline V and J ends were trimmed by 5 bases and 6 bases, with 16 bases remaining between them. CDR3 protein: CSVNPTGSDGYTF. CDR3 coding DNA: TGCAGCGTTAACCCCACAGGAAGCGATGGCTACACCTTC.

The rearrangement links TRBV19 to TRBJ1-6, with a tentative D call TRBD1 (6 bases). Trimming took 3 bases from V and 7 from J, leaving 13 bases between them. The CDR3 covers 15 residues. CDR1 LNHDA and CDR2 SQIVND come from the germline V gene (reference sequence). CDR3 in DNA: TGTGCCAGTAGTATTTACGGGGGCAGGAATTCACCCCTCCACTTT. Protein sequence: CASSIYGGRNSPLHF.

The V and J genes are TRBV5-1 and TRBJ2-5; the D is unclear. V was shortened by 0 bases and J by 5 bases, with 11 bases between the two germline ends. Per germline, CDR1 SGHRS and CDR2 YFSETQ. The CDR3 length is 14 residues. The chain's CDR3 is CASSLAGRFETQYF. The CDR3 nucleotides are TGCGCCAGCAGCTTGGCCGGACGCTTCGAGACCCAGTACTTC.